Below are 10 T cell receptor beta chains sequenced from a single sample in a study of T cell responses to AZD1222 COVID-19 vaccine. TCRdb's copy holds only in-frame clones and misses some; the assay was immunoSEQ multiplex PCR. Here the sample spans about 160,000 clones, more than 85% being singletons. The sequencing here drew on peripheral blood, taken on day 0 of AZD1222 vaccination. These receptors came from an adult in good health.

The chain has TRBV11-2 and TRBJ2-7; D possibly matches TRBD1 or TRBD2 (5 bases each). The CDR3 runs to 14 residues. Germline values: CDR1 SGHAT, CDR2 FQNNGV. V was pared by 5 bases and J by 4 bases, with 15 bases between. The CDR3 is CASSKRTLPYEQYF. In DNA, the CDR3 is TGTGCCAGCAGCAAGCGGACACTTCCTTACGAGCAGTACTTC.

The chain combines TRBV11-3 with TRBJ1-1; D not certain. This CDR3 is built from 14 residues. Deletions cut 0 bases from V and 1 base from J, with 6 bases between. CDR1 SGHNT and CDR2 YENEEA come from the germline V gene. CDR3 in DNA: TGTGCCAGCAGCTTAGAGGGGTGGAACACTGAAGCTTTCTTT. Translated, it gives CASSLEGWNTEAFF.

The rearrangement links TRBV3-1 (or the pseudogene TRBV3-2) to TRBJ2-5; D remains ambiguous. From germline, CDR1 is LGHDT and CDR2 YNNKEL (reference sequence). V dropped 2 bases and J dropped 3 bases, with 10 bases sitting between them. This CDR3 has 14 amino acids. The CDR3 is CASSQRRLKETQYF. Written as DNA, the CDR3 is TGTGCCAGCAGCCAAAGGCGGCTAAAAGAGACCCAGTACTTC.

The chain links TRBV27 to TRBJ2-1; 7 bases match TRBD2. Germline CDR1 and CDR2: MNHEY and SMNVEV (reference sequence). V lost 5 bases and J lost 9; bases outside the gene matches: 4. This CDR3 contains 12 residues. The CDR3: CASSSGTGEQFF. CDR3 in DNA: TGTGCCAGCAGTAGCGGGACCGGTGAGCAGTTCTTC.

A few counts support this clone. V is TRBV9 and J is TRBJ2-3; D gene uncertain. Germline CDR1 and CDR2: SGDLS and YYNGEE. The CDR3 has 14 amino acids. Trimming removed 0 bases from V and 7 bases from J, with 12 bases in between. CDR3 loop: CASSVEPTPHTQYF. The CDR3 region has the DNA TGTGCCAGCAGCGTAGAACCTACCCCCCATACGCAGTATTTT.

CDR3 region: CASSFKAGSNQPQHF. In nucleotides, the CDR3 is TGTGCCAGCAGCTTTAAGGCGGGGAGCAATCAGCCCCAGCATTTT. This chain joins TRBV7-6 and TRBJ1-5; the D is unclear. The germline gives CDR1 SGHVS, CDR2 FNYEAQ. Deletions cut 3 bases from V and 1 base from J, with 10 bases between. The CDR3 extends over 15 amino acids. The full variable domain, in which reference TRBV7-6 and TRBJ1-5 provide the parts outside the CDR3, is GAGVSQSPRYKVTKRGQDVALRCDPISGHVSLYWYRQALGQGPEFLTYFNYEAQQDKSGLPNDRFSAERPEGSISTLTIQRTEQRDSAMYRCASSFKAGSNQPQHFGDGTRLSIL.

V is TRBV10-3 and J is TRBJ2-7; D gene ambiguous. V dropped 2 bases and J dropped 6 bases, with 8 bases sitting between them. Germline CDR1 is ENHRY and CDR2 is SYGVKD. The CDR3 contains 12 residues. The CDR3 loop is CAISEAAFEQYF. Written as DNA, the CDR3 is TGTGCCATCAGTGAGGCCGCCTTCGAGCAGTACTTC.

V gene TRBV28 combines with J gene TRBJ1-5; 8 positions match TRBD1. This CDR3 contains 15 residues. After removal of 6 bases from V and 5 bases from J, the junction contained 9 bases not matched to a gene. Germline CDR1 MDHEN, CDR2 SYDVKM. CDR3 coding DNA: TGTGCCAGCAGACCCCAGGGGGCGAAGGATCAGCCCCAGCATTTT. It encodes CASRPQGAKDQPQHF.

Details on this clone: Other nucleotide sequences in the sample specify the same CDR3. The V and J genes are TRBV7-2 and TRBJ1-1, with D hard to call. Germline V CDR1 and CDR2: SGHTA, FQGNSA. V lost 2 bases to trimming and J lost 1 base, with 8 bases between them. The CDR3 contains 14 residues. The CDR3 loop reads CASSLFPENTEAFF. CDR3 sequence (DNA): TGTGCCAGCAGCTTATTCCCAGAGAACACTGAAGCTTTCTTT. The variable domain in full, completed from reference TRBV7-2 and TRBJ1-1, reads GAGVSQSPSNKVTEKGKDVELRCDPISGHTALYWYRQSLGQGLEFLIYFQGNSAPDKSGLPSDRFSAERTGGSVSTLTIQRTQQEDSAVYLCASSLFPENTEAFFGQGTRLTVV.

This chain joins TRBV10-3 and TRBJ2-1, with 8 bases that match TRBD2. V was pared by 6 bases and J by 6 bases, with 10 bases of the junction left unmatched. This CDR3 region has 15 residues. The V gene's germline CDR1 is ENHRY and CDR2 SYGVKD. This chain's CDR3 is CAISPSAGDSNEQFF. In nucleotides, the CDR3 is TGTGCCATCAGCCCATCAGCGGGAGATAGCAATGAGCAGTTCTTC.